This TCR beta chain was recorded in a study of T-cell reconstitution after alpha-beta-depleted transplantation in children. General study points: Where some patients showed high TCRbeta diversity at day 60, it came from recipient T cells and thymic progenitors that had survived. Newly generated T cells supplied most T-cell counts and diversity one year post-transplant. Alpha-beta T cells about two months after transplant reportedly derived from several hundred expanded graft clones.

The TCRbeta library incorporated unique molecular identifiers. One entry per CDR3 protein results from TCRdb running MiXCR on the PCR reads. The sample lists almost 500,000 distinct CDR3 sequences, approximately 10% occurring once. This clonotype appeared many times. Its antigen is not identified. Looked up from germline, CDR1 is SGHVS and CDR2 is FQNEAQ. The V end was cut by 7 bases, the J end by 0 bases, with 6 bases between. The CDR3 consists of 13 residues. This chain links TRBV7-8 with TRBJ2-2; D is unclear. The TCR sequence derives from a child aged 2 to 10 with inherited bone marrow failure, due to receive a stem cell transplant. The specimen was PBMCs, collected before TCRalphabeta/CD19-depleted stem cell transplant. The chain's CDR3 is CASTTPNTGELFF. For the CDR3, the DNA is TGTGCCAGCACGACCCCGAACACCGGGGAGCTGTTTTTT.